This paragraph reports one T cell receptor (beta chain). The germline gene is not matched at one end of the junction; a read error may be the cause. These data originate in a study of cytomegalovirus exposure and HLA in healthy donors. Study summary: Under 85% of a few hundred genotyped donors fell in the Caucasian-associated ancestry cluster.

13 Jbeta primers and 60 Vbeta primers were used for the PCR. Profiled with immunoSEQ multiplex PCR; TCRdb holds only in-frame clones, not every one. The data hold approximately 200,000 clones, with approximately 82% observed a single time. This CDR3 has 12 amino acids. The germline V gene has CDR1 MGHRA and CDR2 YSYEKL. The chain has TRBV4-1 and TRBJ2-1; 7 bases are a match to TRBD1. The sequencing sample was made of PBMCs. The receptor was derived from a woman aged 18-29 years in good health and CMV-seropositive. CDR3 DNA: TGTGCCAGCAGCGAAGACAGGGTACGAAAGTTCTTC. Protein product: CASSEDRVRKFF.